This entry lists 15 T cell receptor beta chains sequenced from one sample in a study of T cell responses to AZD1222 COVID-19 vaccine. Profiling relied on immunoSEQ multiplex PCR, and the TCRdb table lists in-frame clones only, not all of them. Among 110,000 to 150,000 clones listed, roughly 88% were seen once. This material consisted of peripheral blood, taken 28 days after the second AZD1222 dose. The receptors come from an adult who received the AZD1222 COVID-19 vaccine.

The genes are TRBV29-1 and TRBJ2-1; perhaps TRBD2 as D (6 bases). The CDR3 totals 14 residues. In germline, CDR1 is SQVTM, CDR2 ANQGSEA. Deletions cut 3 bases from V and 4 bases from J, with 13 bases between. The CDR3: CSVDSSAIYNEQFF. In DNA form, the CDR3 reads TGCAGCGTTGATTCTAGCGCGATTTACAATGAGCAGTTCTTC.

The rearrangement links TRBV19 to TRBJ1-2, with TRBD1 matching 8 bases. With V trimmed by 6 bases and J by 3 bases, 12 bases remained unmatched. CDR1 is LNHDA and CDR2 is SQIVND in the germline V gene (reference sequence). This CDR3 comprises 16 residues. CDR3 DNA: TGTGCCAGTAGCTCCTCACTCGGACAGGGTTACTATGGCTACACCTTC. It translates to CASSSSLGQGYYGYTF.

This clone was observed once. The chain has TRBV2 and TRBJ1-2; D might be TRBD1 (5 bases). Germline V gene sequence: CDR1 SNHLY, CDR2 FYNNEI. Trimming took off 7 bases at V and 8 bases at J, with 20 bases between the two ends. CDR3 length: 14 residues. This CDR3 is CASTEREQAGGYTF. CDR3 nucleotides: TGTGCCAGCACCGAAAGGGAACAGGCCGGCGGCTACACCTTC.

The CDR3 protein is CASSSGAGEGVSEQFF. In DNA form, the CDR3 reads TGTGCCAGCAGCTCCGGAGCGGGAGAAGGCGTGAGTGAGCAGTTCTTC. The V call is TRBV9, the J call TRBJ2-1, with 8 bases aligning to TRBD2. The CDR3 runs to 16 residues. Germline V gene lookup returns CDR1 SGDLS and CDR2 YYNGEE. V lost 4 bases, J lost 9 bases, and 15 bases stayed unmatched.

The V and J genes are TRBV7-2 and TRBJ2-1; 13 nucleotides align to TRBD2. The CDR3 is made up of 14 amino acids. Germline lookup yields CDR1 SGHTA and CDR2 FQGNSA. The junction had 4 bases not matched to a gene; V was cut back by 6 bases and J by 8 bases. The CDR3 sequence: CASRRTSGGDEQFF. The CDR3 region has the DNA TGTGCCAGCAGACGGACTAGCGGGGGAGATGAGCAGTTCTTC. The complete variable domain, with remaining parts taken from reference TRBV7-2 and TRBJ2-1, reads GAGVSQSPSNKVTEKGKDVELRCDPISGHTALYWYRQSLGQGLEFLIYFQGNSAPDKSGLPSDRFSAERTGGSVSTLTIQRTQQEDSAVYLCASRRTSGGDEQFFGPGTRLTVL.

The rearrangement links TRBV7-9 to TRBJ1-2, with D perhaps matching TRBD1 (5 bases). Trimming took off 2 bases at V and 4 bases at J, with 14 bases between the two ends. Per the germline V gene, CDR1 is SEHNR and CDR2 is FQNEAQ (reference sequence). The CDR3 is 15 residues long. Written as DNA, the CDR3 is TGTGCCAGCAGCTTACCTGTGACAGCAGCCTATGGCTACACCTTC. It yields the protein CASSLPVTAAYGYTF.

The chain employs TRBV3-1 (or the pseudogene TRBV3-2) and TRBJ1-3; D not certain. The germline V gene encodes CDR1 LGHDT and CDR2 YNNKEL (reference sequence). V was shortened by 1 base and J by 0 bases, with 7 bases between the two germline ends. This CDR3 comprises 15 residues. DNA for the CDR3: TGTGCCAGCAGCCAAGGGCGCAGCTCTGGAAACACCATATATTTT. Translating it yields CASSQGRSSGNTIYF.

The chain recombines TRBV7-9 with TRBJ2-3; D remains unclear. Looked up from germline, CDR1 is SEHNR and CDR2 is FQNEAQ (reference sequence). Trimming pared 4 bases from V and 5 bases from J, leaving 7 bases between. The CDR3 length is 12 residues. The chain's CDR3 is CASSYDQDTQYF. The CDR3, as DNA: TGTGCCAGCAGCTACGATCAAGATACGCAGTATTTT.

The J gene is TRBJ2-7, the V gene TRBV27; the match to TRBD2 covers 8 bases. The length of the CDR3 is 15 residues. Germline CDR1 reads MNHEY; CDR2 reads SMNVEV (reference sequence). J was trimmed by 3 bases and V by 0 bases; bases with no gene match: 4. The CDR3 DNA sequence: TGTGCCAGCAGTTTATCCGGGAGGGGGGACTACGAGCAGTACTTC. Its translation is CASSLSGRGDYEQYF.

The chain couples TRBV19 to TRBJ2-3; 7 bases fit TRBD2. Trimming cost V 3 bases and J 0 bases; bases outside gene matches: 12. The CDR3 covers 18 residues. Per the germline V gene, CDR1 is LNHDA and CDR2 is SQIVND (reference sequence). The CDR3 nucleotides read TGTGCCAGTAGTATGCGGCTAGCGGTTTCCGCTAGCACAGATACGCAGTATTTT. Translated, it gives CASSMRLAVSASTDTQYF.

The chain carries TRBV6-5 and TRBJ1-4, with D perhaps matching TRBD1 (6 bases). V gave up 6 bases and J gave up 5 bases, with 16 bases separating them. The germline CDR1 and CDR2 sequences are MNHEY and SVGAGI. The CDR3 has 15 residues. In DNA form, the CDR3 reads TGTGCCAGCAGAATTACATACAGGGAGAATGAAAAACTGTTTTTT. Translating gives CASRITYRENEKLFF.

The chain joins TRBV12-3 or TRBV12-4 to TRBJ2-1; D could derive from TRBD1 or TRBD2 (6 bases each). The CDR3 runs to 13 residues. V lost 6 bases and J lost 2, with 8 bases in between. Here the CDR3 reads CASRGGPYNEQFF. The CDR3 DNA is TGTGCCAGCAGGGGGGGCCCCTACAATGAGCAGTTCTTC.

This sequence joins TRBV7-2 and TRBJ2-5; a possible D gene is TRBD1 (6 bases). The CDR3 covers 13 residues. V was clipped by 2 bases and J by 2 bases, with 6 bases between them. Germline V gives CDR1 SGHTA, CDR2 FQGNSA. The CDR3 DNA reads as TGTGCCAGCAGCTTAAGGGGGCAAGAGACCCAGTACTTC. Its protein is CASSLRGQETQYF.

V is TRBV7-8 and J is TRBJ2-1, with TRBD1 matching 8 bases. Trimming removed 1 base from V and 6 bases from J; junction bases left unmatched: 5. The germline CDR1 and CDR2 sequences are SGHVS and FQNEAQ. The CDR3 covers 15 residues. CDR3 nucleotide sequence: TGTGCCAGCAGCTTAGATTACAGGGGGACCAATGAGCAGTTCTTC. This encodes CASSLDYRGTNEQFF.

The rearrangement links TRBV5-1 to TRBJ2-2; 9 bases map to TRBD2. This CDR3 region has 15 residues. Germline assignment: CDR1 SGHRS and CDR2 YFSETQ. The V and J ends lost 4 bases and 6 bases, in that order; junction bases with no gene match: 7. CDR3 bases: TGCGCCAGCAGCCCGACCTCTAGCGGGGCCGGGGAGCTGTTTTTT. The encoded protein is CASSPTSSGAGELFF.